The rows below give T cell receptor beta chains drawn from one sample of a study of T cell repertoires in cytomegalovirus infection. Antigens for these TCRs are unknown. TCRdb called the reads again in MiXCR, with one record for every CDR3 protein. The data show approximately 730,000 distinct CDR3 sequences, with around 29% seen just once and over 10% held by the top ten. The sample consisted of cultured CD8+ T cells from PBMCs, taken from culture after CMV antigen stimulation. The source of these receptors is a human donor in good health (CMV status not recorded). Some clones in this sample may be carry-over from other donors' samples. Each CDR3 is given with its conserved first and last residue. D genes are given only for firm matches. Expanded clones are given a class, and other clones once, few, many or no size at all.

abundance	d_gene	j_gene	v_gene	CDR3aa	CDR3nt
few	TRBD2	TRBJ2-1	TRBV6-5	CASSYSTFGTRVDEQFF	TGTGCCAGCAGTTACTCGACTTTTGGGACTAGGGTCGATGAGCAGTTCTTC
few	TRBD1	TRBJ2-2	TRBV6-6	CASSYWSDRDTGELFF	TGTGCCAGCAGTTATTGGTCGGACAGGGACACCGGGGAGCTGTTTTTT
NA	NA	TRBJ1-2	TRBV6-2/TRBV6-3	CATSYGGTGLRAYGYTF	TGTGCCACCAGTTACGGAGGGACTGGGTTGCGGGCGTATGGCTACACCTTC
NA	NA	TRBJ2-7	TRBV27	CASRVPDLLHEQYF	TGTGCCAGCAGGGTCCCTGACCTGCTCCACGAGCAGTACTTC
many	NA	TRBJ2-2	TRBV7-6	CASGQSNTGELFF	TGTGCCAGCGGGCAGTCGAACACCGGGGAGCTGTTTTTT
NA	NA	TRBJ2-7	TRBV12-5	CASGLWDEQYF	TGTGCTAGTGGTTTGTGGGACGAGCAGTACTTC
many	NA	TRBJ2-1	TRBV11-1	CASSLKGAGTYNEQFF	TGTGCCAGCAGCTTGAAAGGGGCTGGGACCTACAATGAGCAGTTCTTC
NA	NA	TRBJ1-6	TRBV7-9	CASSPGAVRWSLHF	TGTGCCAGCAGCCCGGGGGCAGTGCGGTGGTCCCTCCACTTT
NA	NA	TRBJ2-3	TRBV7-2	CASSLARSDTDTQYF	TGTGCCAGCAGCTTAGCGCGGTCTGACACAGATACGCAGTATTTT
NA	TRBD2	TRBJ2-5	TRBV7-4	CASSSTSGDKTQYF	TGTGCCAGCAGTTCGACTAGCGGGGACAAGACCCAGTACTTC
NA	TRBD2	TRBJ2-1	TRBV19	CASRGLAPYNEQFF	TGTGCCAGTAGGGGACTAGCTCCCTACAATGAGCAGTTCTTC
NA	NA	TRBJ1-3	TRBV7-2	CASSLVLAGNTIYF	TGTGCCAGCAGCTTGGTCTTGGCGGGAAACACCATATATTTT
NA	NA	TRBJ2-2	TRBV2	CASSGRENTGELFF	TGTGCCAGCAGTGGCAGGGAGAACACCGGGGAGCTGTTTTTT
NA	NA	TRBJ1-2	TRBV14	CASSPLATLLYGYTF	TGTGCCAGCAGCCCCCTAGCGACACTCCTCTATGGCTACACCTTC
NA	NA	TRBJ1-5	TRBV2	CASSEGGGSNQPQHF	TGTGCCAGCAGTGAAGGGGGCGGGAGCAATCAGCCCCAGCATTTT
many	TRBD2	TRBJ2-1	TRBV6-2/TRBV6-3	CASRLRLAGTHNEQFF	TGTGCCAGCAGACTAAGACTAGCGGGAACACACAATGAGCAGTTCTTC
few	NA	TRBJ1-4	TRBV25-1	CASEGQPEKLFF	TGTGCCAGCGAGGGACAACCTGAAAAACTGTTTTTT
NA	NA	TRBJ1-1	TRBV9	CASSVVPRENTEAFF	TGTGCCAGCAGCGTAGTCCCCAGGGAGAACACTGAAGCTTTCTTT
NA	NA	TRBJ1-3	TRBV2	CASRADSLSGNTIYF	TGTGCCAGCAGGGCGGACAGCCTCTCTGGAAACACCATATATTTT
NA	TRBD1	TRBJ2-2	TRBV29-1	CSVATGGKTGELFF	TGCAGCGTCGCGACAGGGGGAAAAACCGGGGAGCTGTTTTTT
few	TRBD1	TRBJ1-1	TRBV13	CASSLRDRGPPNTEAFF	TGTGCCAGCAGCTTACGGGACAGGGGGCCTCCGAACACTGAAGCTTTCTTT
NA	NA	TRBJ2-4	TRBV7-9	CASSLTTDTLAKKIQYF	TGTGCCAGCAGCTTAACTACAGATACCTTAGCCAAAAAAATTCAGTACTTC
NA	NA	TRBJ1-5	TRBV4-1	CAGSQEVPGSIDQPQHF	TGCGCCGGCAGCCAAGAGGTTCCAGGGTCGATAGATCAGCCCCAGCATTTT
NA	NA	TRBJ2-3	TRBV5-4	CASSLRVDTQYF	TGTGCCAGCAGCTTGAGGGTAGATACGCAGTATTTT
NA	NA	TRBJ2-1	TRBV19	CASSNRPANNEQFF	TGTGCCAGTAGTAACAGGCCAGCAAACAATGAGCAGTTCTTC
NA	NA	TRBJ1-1	TRBV12-3/TRBV12-4	CASIYRAWNTEAFF	TGTGCCAGCATCTACAGGGCATGGAACACTGAAGCTTTCTTT
few	NA	TRBJ1-1	TRBV20-1	CSARMRGETEAFF	TGCAGTGCCCGCATGCGGGGAGAAACTGAAGCTTTCTTT
few	TRBD2	TRBJ2-5	TRBV7-8	CASSPDPLAGGRETQYF	TGTGCCAGCAGCCCCGACCCCCTAGCGGGGGGCCGGGAGACCCAGTACTTC
NA	TRBD2	TRBJ2-1	TRBV10-2	CASLGGSGGSYNEQFF	TGCGCCAGCTTAGGTGGTAGCGGGGGGTCCTACAATGAGCAGTTCTTC
few	NA	TRBJ1-3	TRBV15	CATSILLGGGNTIYF	TGTGCCACCAGCATTTTACTTGGAGGTGGAAACACCATATATTTT
few	NA	TRBJ2-5	TRBV14	CASSEARGWQETQYF	TGTGCCAGCAGTGAAGCCCGGGGCTGGCAAGAGACCCAGTACTTC
NA	TRBD1	TRBJ1-5	TRBV12-3/TRBV12-4	CASSYRDRVFEDQPQHF	TGTGCCAGCAGTTATCGTGACAGGGTATTTGAAGATCAGCCCCAGCATTTT
NA	NA	TRBJ1-1	TRBV7-9	CASSFSGEEAFF	TGTGCCAGCAGTTTCTCAGGGGAGGAAGCTTTCTTT
few	TRBD1	TRBJ2-1	TRBV11-1	CASSSPGTGFYNEQFF	TGTGCCAGCAGCAGTCCCGGGACAGGGTTCTACAATGAGCAGTTCTTC
few	NA	TRBJ1-1	TRBV5-4	CASSLGQQGLNTEAFF	TGTGCCAGCAGTTTGGGGCAGCAAGGGCTGAACACTGAAGCTTTCTTT
many	TRBD1	TRBJ1-6	TRBV27	CASSFFTGGPYNSPLHF	TGTGCCAGCAGCTTTTTCACAGGGGGGCCCTATAATTCACCCCTCCACTTT
few	NA	TRBJ2-2	TRBV11-2	CASSLRRASVTGELFF	TGTGCCAGCAGCTTAAGGAGGGCGTCTGTCACCGGGGAGCTGTTTTTT
few	TRBD2	TRBJ2-1	TRBV5-4	CASSRRGWTSGAPYNEQFF	TGTGCCAGCAGCCGACGCGGCTGGACTAGCGGGGCCCCGTACAATGAGCAGTTCTTC
many	TRBD2	TRBJ2-1	TRBV7-2	CASNTGGGDEQFF	TGTGCCAGCAACACGGGAGGAGGGGATGAGCAGTTCTTC
NA	NA	TRBJ2-3	TRBV9	CASSVVKSTDTQYF	TGTGCCAGCAGCGTAGTAAAGAGCACAGATACGCAGTATTTT
few	TRBD2	TRBJ2-1	TRBV24-1	CATSSGPLAGYNEQFF	TGTGCCACCAGTTCAGGGCCCTTAGCGGGGTACAATGAGCAGTTCTTC
few	NA	TRBJ1-5	TRBV4-2	CASSQEQGSIGSQPQHF	TGTGCCAGCAGCCAAGAACAGGGTAGTATTGGTAGTCAGCCCCAGCATTTT
NA	NA	TRBJ1-2	TRBV14	CASSQDPTKEGAANYGYTF	TGTGCCAGCAGCCAAGATCCGACCAAGGAAGGGGCAGCTAACTATGGCTACACCTTC
once	NA	TRBJ2-1	TRBV9	CASSVGGGDNEQFF	TGTGCCAGCAGCGTAGGTGGAGGGGACAATGAGCAGTTCTTC
NA	TRBD1	TRBJ1-1	TRBV6-5	CASTLPGTVNTEAFF	TGTGCCAGCACCTTACCAGGGACAGTGAACACTGAAGCTTTCTTT
NA	TRBD2	TRBJ2-7	TRBV20-1	CSAREGTPWVAGDYEQYF	TGCAGTGCTAGAGAAGGGACCCCGTGGGTAGCGGGGGATTACGAGCAGTACTTC
NA	NA	TRBJ2-1	TRBV15	CATSGGGAAYNEQFF	TGTGCCACCAGCGGGGGGGGGGCAGCATACAATGAGCAGTTCTTC
NA	NA	TRBJ2-1	TRBV9	CASSLDSGSSYNEQFF	TGTGCCAGCAGCTTAGATAGCGGAAGCTCCTACAATGAGCAGTTCTTC